These 12 T cell receptor beta chains were all obtained from the same sample, sequenced in a study of radiation and T cells in renal cell carcinoma. Time point meaning: baseline pretreatment blood. Treatment noted: 15 Gy SBRT to primary tumor, nephrectomy 4 weeks later. Repertoires were generated with immunoSEQ multiplex PCR, while TCRdb's copy carries only in-frame clones and drops some. The table has about 140,000 clones, over 65% seen once. The specimen comprised blood, sampled from a patient whose treatment included radiotherapy and nephrectomy. These TCRs come from a woman in her forties or fifties with renal cell carcinoma.

V gene TRBV7-8 combines with J gene TRBJ1-6, with no clear D. Germline V gene sequence: CDR1 SGHVS, CDR2 FQNEAQ. The CDR3 contains 19 residues. V dropped 5 bases and J dropped 5 bases, with 25 bases sitting between them. DNA of the CDR3: TGTGCCAGCAGCGGTAGGCTGGGTGGGTTCACGAGGCATAATTCACCCCTCCACTTT. This sequence encodes CASSGRLGGFTRHNSPLHF.

This chain connects TRBV7-9 to TRBJ2-3; TRBD1 matches 9 bases. This CDR3 region has 15 residues. Germline-derived CDR1 and CDR2 are SEHNR and FQNEAQ (reference sequence). The J segment lost 3 bases and the V segment lost 1 base, leaving 2 bases of the junction unmatched. This chain's CDR3 is CASSLVGQGTDTQYF. The CDR3 nucleotides are TGTGCCAGCAGCTTAGTCGGACAGGGGACAGATACGCAGTATTTT.

This chain connects TRBV5-6 to TRBJ2-3; a possible D gene is TRBD1 (8 bases). Deletions cut 3 bases from V and 3 bases from J, with 11 bases between. The germline gives CDR1 SGHDT, CDR2 YYEEEE. The CDR3 runs to 14 residues. The CDR3 spells CASSYRGGTDTQYF. The CDR3 region has the DNA TGTGCCAGCAGCTACAGGGGGGGGACAGATACGCAGTATTTT.

This chain uses TRBV7-2 with TRBJ2-3; D not resolved. V was cut by 2 bases and J by 2 bases, with 14 bases left in between. Germline-derived CDR1 and CDR2 are SGHTA and FQGNSA. The CDR3 extends over 16 amino acids. CDR3: CASSLTSRLLTDTQYF. CDR3 in DNA: TGTGCCAGCAGCTTAACGAGTCGGTTACTCACAGATACGCAGTATTTT.

CDR3 loop: CASSFRSGGTNTGELFF. CDR3 nucleotide sequence: TGTGCCAGCAGCTTTAGGTCCGGGGGGACGAACACCGGGGAGCTGTTTTTT. This chain uses TRBV7-9 with TRBJ2-2; 7 positions agree with TRBD2. The J segment lost 0 bases and the V segment lost 3 bases, leaving 7 bases of the junction unmatched. CDR1 and CDR2 from the germline V gene are SEHNR and FQNEAQ (reference sequence). This CDR3 is 17 amino acids long.

This chain's CDR3 is CASSPRTDSLSNQPQHF. CDR3 nucleotide sequence: TGTGCCAGCTCACCCAGGACAGACTCACTTAGCAATCAGCCCCAGCATTTT. V gene TRBV18 combines with J gene TRBJ1-5; tentatively, D is TRBD1 (6 bases). CDR3 length equals 17 residues. Trimming took off 3 bases at V and 0 bases at J, with 15 bases between the two ends. Germline-derived CDR1 and CDR2 are KGHSH and LQKENI.

The chain combines TRBV28 with TRBJ2-3; weak D call: TRBD1 (6 bases). Germline CDR1 reads MDHEN; CDR2 reads SYDVKM. CDR3 length: 14 residues. V was pared by 3 bases and J by 0 bases, with 7 bases between. DNA for the CDR3: TGTGCCAGCAGTTTTCAGGGGAGCACAGATACGCAGTATTTT. This translates into CASSFQGSTDTQYF. The whole variable domain, remainder taken from reference TRBV28 and TRBJ2-3, is DVKVTQSSRYLVKRTGEKVFLECVQDMDHENMFWYRQDPGLGLRLIYFSYDVKMKEKGDIPEGYSVSREKKERFSLILESASTNQTSMYLCASSFQGSTDTQYFGPGTRLTVL.

V and J are TRBV7-2 and TRBJ2-7; D not resolved. With 2 bases removed from V and 2 bases from J, the gap between germline ends came to 7 bases. There are 13 residues in the CDR3. In germline, CDR1 is SGHTA, CDR2 FQGNSA. The CDR3 here is CASSLQAPYEQYF. The CDR3 DNA is TGTGCCAGCAGCTTACAGGCCCCCTACGAGCAGTACTTC.

This chain connects TRBV7-2 to TRBJ1-5; D possibly corresponds to TRBD1 (6 bases). Germline CDR1 is SGHTA and CDR2 is FQGNSA. The CDR3 has 14 residues. V lost 7 bases, J lost 6 bases, and 16 bases lay in between. CDR3 DNA: TGTGCCAGCACCAGTGGGGGGGCAGGTCAGCCCCAGCATTTT. The encoded protein is CASTSGGAGQPQHF.

This clone was seen once. The rearrangement links TRBV7-9 to TRBJ2-3, with a weak D call TRBD2 (5 bases). CDR3 length: 14 residues. Trimming pared 5 bases from V and 8 bases from J, leaving 17 bases between. CDR1 and CDR2 from the germline V gene are SEHNR and FQNEAQ (reference sequence). CDR3 protein: CASSPPGTSFTQYF. Here the CDR3 DNA reads TGTGCCAGCAGCCCGCCGGGAACTAGTTTTACGCAGTATTTT.

The chain joins TRBV20-1 to TRBJ2-5, with D unresolved. This CDR3 has 9 amino acids. Trimming took off 8 bases at V and 11 bases at J, with 12 bases between the two ends. Per germline, CDR1 DFQATT and CDR2 SNEGSKA (reference sequence). The DNA of the CDR3 is TGCAGTCCGAGGCATGAGCAGTACTTC. Protein: CSPRHEQYF.

The chain combines TRBV7-2 with TRBJ1-1; the match to TRBD1 covers 8 bases. Germline-derived CDR1 and CDR2 are SGHTA and FQGNSA. The CDR3 sequence is 14 residues long. The V segment lost 5 bases and the J segment 4 bases; nucleotides outside the gene matches: 6. CDR3 loop: CASSEQGEATEAFF. For the CDR3, the DNA is TGTGCCAGCAGCGAACAGGGGGAGGCCACTGAAGCTTTCTTT.